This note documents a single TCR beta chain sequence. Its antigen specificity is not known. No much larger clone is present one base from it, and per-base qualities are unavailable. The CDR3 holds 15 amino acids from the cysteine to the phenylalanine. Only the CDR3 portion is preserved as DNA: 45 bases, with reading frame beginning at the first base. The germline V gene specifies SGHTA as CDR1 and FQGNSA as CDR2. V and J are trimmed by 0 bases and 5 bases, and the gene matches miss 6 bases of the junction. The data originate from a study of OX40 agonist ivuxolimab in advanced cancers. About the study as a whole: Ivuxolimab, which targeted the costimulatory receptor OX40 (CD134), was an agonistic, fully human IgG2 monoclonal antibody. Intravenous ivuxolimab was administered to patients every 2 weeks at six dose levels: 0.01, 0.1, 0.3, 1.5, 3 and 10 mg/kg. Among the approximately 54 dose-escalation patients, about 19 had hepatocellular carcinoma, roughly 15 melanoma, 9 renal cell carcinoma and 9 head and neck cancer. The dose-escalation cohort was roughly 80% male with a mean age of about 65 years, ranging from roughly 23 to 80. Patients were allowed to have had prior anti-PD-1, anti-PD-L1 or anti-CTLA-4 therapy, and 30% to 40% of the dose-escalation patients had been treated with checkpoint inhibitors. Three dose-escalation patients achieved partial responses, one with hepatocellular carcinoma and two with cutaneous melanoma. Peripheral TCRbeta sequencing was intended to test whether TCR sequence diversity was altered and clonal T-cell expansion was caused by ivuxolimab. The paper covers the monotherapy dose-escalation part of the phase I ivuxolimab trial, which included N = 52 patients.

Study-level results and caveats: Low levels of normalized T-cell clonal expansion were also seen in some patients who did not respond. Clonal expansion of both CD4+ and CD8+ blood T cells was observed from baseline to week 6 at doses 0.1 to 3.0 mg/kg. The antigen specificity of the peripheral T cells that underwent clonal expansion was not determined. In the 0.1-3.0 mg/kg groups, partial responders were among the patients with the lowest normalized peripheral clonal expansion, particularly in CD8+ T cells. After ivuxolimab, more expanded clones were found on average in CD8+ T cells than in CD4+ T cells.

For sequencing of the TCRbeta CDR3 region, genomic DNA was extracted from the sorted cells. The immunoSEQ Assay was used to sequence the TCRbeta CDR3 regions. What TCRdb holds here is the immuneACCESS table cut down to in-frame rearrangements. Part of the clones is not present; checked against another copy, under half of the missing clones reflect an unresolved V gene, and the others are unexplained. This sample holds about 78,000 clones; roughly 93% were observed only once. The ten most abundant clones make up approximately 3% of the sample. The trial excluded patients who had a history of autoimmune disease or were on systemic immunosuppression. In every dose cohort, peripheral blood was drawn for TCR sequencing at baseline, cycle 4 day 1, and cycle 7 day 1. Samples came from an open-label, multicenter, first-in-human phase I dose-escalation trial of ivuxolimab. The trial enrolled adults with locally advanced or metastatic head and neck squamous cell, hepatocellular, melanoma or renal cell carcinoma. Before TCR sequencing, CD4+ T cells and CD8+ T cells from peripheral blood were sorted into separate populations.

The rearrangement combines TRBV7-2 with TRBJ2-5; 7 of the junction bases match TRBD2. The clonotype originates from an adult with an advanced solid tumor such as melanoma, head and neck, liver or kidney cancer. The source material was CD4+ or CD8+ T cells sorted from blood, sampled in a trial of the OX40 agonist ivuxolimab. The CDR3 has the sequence CASSLASQGGETQYF. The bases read TGTGCCAGCAGCTTAGCGAGTCAGGGAGGGGAGACCCAGTACTTC.